The rows below give T cell receptor beta chains drawn from one sample of a study of OX40 agonist ivuxolimab in advanced cancers. Method: immunoSEQ multiplex PCR; TCRdb's copy keeps in-frame clones and lacks some. The sample shows some 87,000 clones, 90% of them seen only once. The sample consisted of CD4+ or CD8+ T cells sorted from blood, taken in a trial of the OX40 agonist ivuxolimab. All receptors derive from an adult with an advanced solid tumor such as melanoma, head and neck, liver or kidney cancer. Both conserved end residues are part of each CDR3. A D gene is named only where the DNA matches it firmly. Rows give clone size only sometimes, using once, few, many, or a class for an expanded clone.

DNA	CDR3	J	D	V	size
TGCGCCAGCAGCCAAGAAAGTTCCAGCGGGATAGAAGAGCAGTTCTTC	CASSQESSSGIEEQFF	TRBJ2-1	TRBD2	TRBV4-3	NA
TGTGCCAGCAAGGTAGGGGGGTTCGAGCAGTACTTC	CASKVGGFEQYF	TRBJ2-7	NA	TRBV7-9	NA
TGTGCCAGTCGCGGACAGGGTCAAGAGACCCAGTACTTC	CASRGQGQETQYF	TRBJ2-5	TRBD1	TRBV19	once
TGCGCCAGCTCAGACACAGATACGCAGTATTTT	CASSDTDTQYF	TRBJ2-3	NA	TRBV5-1	NA
TGTGCCAGCAGCTTAGGACTAGCGGGAATGAACGAGCAGTACTTC	CASSLGLAGMNEQYF	TRBJ2-7	TRBD2	TRBV11-2	NA
TGCAGCGTTGAGGCCGGGACTAGCGGGAGGACCTACGAGCAGTACTTC	CSVEAGTSGRTYEQYF	TRBJ2-7	TRBD2	TRBV29-1	NA
TGTGCCAGCAGCTCCCGGACAGGGAATGGCTACACCTTC	CASSSRTGNGYTF	TRBJ1-2	TRBD1	TRBV11-3	NA
TGTGCCAGCAGCTTAGCGTGGGGCACAGATACGCAGTATTTT	CASSLAWGTDTQYF	TRBJ2-3	NA	TRBV7-9	once
TGCAGCGTACAGACCGACATACACTCTGGGGCCAACGTCCTGACTTTC	CSVQTDIHSGANVLTF	TRBJ2-6	NA	TRBV29-1	few
TGTGCCAGTAGTATAGGACAGGCCGTACAAGAGACCCAGTACTTC	CASSIGQAVQETQYF	TRBJ2-5	NA	TRBV19	few
TGTGCCATCAGGGCTGACAGGGCTGGCACTGAAGCTTTCTTT	CAIRADRAGTEAFF	TRBJ1-1	TRBD1	TRBV10-3	NA
TGCGCCAGCAGCTTGGAACAGACTAACTATGGCTACACCTTC	CASSLEQTNYGYTF	TRBJ1-2	NA	TRBV5-1	NA
TGTGCCAGCAGCTTAATAAGCGCGTTAGAGACCCAGTACTTC	CASSLISALETQYF	TRBJ2-5	NA	TRBV7-2	few
TGTGCCAGCAGTTATTTCCCGACTAGCGTCTACGAGCAGTACTTC	CASSYFPTSVYEQYF	TRBJ2-7	TRBD2	TRBV6-5	NA
TGTGCCAGTAGTCCCAGGGCCACCGGGGAGCTGTTTTTT	CASSPRATGELFF	TRBJ2-2	NA	TRBV19	NA
TGTGCCAGCAGCTTTGGACTAGCGGTCCAAGAGACCCAGTACTTC	CASSFGLAVQETQYF	TRBJ2-5	TRBD2	TRBV5-8	NA
TGTGCCAGTAGTATAGGGACCGGGACAGGGATCCTAAAGTCTAACTATGGCTACACCTTC	CASSIGTGTGILKSNYGYTF	TRBJ1-2	TRBD1	TRBV19	NA
TGTGCCAGCAGCCCCGGAAAGACAGACTCTTATAGCAATCAGCCCCAGCATTTT	CASSPGKTDSYSNQPQHF	TRBJ1-5	NA	TRBV2	NA
TGTGCCAGCAGCGTAGATTACGGGAGGGCCTACGAGCAGTACTTC	CASSVDYGRAYEQYF	TRBJ2-7	TRBD2	TRBV9	few
TGTGCCACCTTCGGGACAGGCAATCAGCCCCAGCATTTT	CATFGTGNQPQHF	TRBJ1-5	TRBD1	TRBV19	NA
TGTGCCAGCAGTTTATCAGACTGGAGATACGGGCAGTATTTT	CASSLSDWRYGQYF	TRBJ2-3	NA	TRBV27	NA
TGTGCCAGCAGCTTAGTCGGTCCCTACGAGCAGTACTTC	CASSLVGPYEQYF	TRBJ2-7	NA	TRBV11-3	few
TGTGCCAGTGCTAAGGACAGGGGGAGATCCGAGCAGTACTTC	CASAKDRGRSEQYF	TRBJ2-7	TRBD1	TRBV28	NA
TGTGCCAGCAGCCCCCTCCGTGGACTACAAAACAATGAGCAGTTCTTC	CASSPLRGLQNNEQFF	TRBJ2-1	NA	TRBV7-8	NA
TGTGCCAGCAGTTACTCGCGGGGAGGGCAGCCCCAGCATTTT	CASSYSRGGQPQHF	TRBJ1-5	NA	TRBV6-6	NA
TGCGCCAGCAGCCAAGCGGTTACTTCCAGGGCTGGAAACACCATATATTTT	CASSQAVTSRAGNTIYF	TRBJ1-3	NA	TRBV4-1	NA
TGTGCCAGCAGTGAGGGTGCTAACTATGGCTACACCTTC	CASSEGANYGYTF	TRBJ1-2	NA	TRBV2	once
TGTGCCAGCAGCCGCGACAGGGATCAGCCCCAGCATTTT	CASSRDRDQPQHF	TRBJ1-5	TRBD1	TRBV7-9	NA
TGTGCCAGCAGAACCAGGGGGTTATTCTATGGCTACACCTTC	CASRTRGLFYGYTF	TRBJ1-2	TRBD1	TRBV6-5	NA